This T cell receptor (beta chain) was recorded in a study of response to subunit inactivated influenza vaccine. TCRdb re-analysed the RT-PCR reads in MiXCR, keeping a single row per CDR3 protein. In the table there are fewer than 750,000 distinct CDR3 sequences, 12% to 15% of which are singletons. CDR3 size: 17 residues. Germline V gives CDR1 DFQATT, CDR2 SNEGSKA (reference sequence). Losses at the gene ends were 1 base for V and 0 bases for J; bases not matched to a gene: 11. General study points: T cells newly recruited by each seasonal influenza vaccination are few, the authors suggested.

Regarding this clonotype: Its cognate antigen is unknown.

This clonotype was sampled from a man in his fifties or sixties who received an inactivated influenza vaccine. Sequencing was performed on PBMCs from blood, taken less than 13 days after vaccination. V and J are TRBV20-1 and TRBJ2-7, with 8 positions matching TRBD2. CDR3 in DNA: TGCAGTGCTAGAGTGGGGGGCGGGGGGACATACTCCTACGAGCAGTACTTC. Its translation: CSARVGGGGTYSYEQYF.